One sample yielded the 26 T cell receptor beta chains listed below, sequenced in a study of blood T cell repertoires in COVID-19. Clones were sequenced by immunoSEQ multiplex PCR, and TCRdb holds only the in-frame ones, with some missing. The sample lists hundreds of thousands of clones; roughly 90% were seen once. Sequencing was done on a sample of peripheral blood. These receptors were taken from a man aged 18-30 years with active or convalescent COVID-19.

This clone occurred once. This chain links TRBV4-1 with TRBJ2-1; tentative D call: TRBD2 (6 bases). The CDR3 contains 15 residues. Trimming shortened V by 1 base and J by 7 bases, and 14 bases separated the two germline ends. The germline V gene encodes CDR1 MGHRA and CDR2 YSYEKL. CDR3 DNA sequence: TGCGCCAGCAGCCAAGGCCCCCTAGCGATAAATGAGCAGTTCTTC. Its translation is CASSQGPLAINEQFF.

CDR3 bases: TGTGCCAGCAACTATCCCGAGCAGTTCTTC. The encoded protein is CASNYPEQFF. J is TRBJ2-1 and V is TRBV27; D remains unclear. CDR3 length: 10 amino acids. Trimming took off 7 bases at V and 10 bases at J, with 8 bases between the two ends. From germline, CDR1 is MNHEY and CDR2 SMNVEV (reference sequence).

With respect to this clone: A read error may explain this, as a much larger clone is one base away. Other DNA sequences in this sample translate to the same CDR3. This chain uses TRBV6-1 with TRBJ2-5; 11 bases align to TRBD2. The trim removed 2 bases at V and 4 bases at J, leaving 3 bases unmatched. The CDR3 spans 15 residues. CDR1 and CDR2 from the germline V gene are MNHNS and SASEGT. The CDR3 bases are TGTGCCAGCAGTGAATTAGCGGGGGGGCCAGAGACCCAGTACTTC. It encodes CASSELAGGPETQYF.

The chain uses TRBV7-8 and TRBJ2-1; 7 bases line up with TRBD1. The CDR3 is made up of 18 amino acids. Trimming cost V 0 bases and J 4 bases; bases outside gene matches: 12. Germline V CDR1 and CDR2: SGHVS, FQNEAQ. As DNA, the CDR3 is TGTGCCAGCAGCTTAGCGGGAAAGGGACAGACTACATACAATGAGCAGTTCTTC. It is translated as CASSLAGKGQTTYNEQFF. Using reference TRBV7-8 and TRBJ2-1 for the parts outside the CDR3, the full variable domain is GAGVSQSPRYKVAKRGQDVALRCDPISGHVSLFWYQQALGQGPEFLTYFQNEAQLDKSGLPSDRFFAERPEGSVSTLKIQRTQQEDSAVYLCASSLAGKGQTTYNEQFFGPGTRLTVL.

The chain combines TRBV12-5 with TRBJ1-5; D remains ambiguous. Germline CDR1 is LGHNT and CDR2 is FRNRAP. V was clipped by 0 bases and J by 11 bases, with 14 bases between them. The CDR3 totals 14 residues. CDR3 region: CASGLVFGVLAQHF. In DNA, the CDR3 is TGTGCTAGTGGTTTGGTATTCGGGGTCTTGGCCCAGCATTTT.

The J gene is TRBJ1-1, the V gene TRBV19; tentatively, D is TRBD1 (6 bases). Germline V CDR1 and CDR2: LNHDA, SQIVND (reference sequence). The CDR3 contains 16 residues. V was shortened by 4 bases and J by 5 bases, with 20 bases between the two germline ends. Here the CDR3 reads CASSTPQGHAGTEAFF. DNA for the CDR3: TGTGCCAGTAGTACTCCCCAGGGACACGCAGGAACTGAAGCTTTCTTT.

J is TRBJ1-5 and V is TRBV10-3; a weak D match, TRBD1 (5 bases). Deletions cut 0 bases from V and 0 bases from J, with 9 bases between. The CDR3 loop spans 16 amino acids. Germline V CDR1 and CDR2: ENHRY, SYGVKD. CDR3: CAISESDKYSNQPQHF. Here the CDR3 DNA reads TGTGCCATCAGTGAGTCGGACAAATATAGCAATCAGCCCCAGCATTTT.

The rearrangement uses TRBV4-1 and TRBJ1-4; TRBD1 might be the D (6 bases). The CDR3 contains 17 residues. Germline values: CDR1 MGHRA, CDR2 YSYEKL. V was cut by 2 bases and J by 3 bases, with 16 bases left in between. DNA for the CDR3: TGCGCCAGCAGCCAACCCTATAGACAGGTTGCTAATGAAAAACTGTTTTTT. Its protein is CASSQPYRQVANEKLFF.

This chain links TRBV11-3 with TRBJ1-1; the match to TRBD1 covers 8 bases. CDR1 is SGHNT, CDR2 YENEEA, per germline. This CDR3 is 14 amino acids long. After removal of 2 bases from V and 1 base from J, the junction contained 0 bases not matched to a gene. Here the CDR3 DNA reads TGTGCCAGCAGCTTACAGGGGGCGAACACTGAAGCTTTCTTT. This gives the protein CASSLQGANTEAFF.

J is TRBJ1-3 and V is TRBV9, with 7 nucleotides matching TRBD1. The CDR3 runs to 15 residues. The ends lost 0 bases at V and 0 bases at J; junction bases unmatched: 0. Germline V gene lookup returns CDR1 SGDLS and CDR2 YYNGEE. As DNA, the CDR3 is TGTGCCAGCAGCGTAGGGGACAGCTCTGGAAACACCATATATTTT. Protein sequence: CASSVGDSSGNTIYF.

The chain links TRBV5-1 to TRBJ2-1; 11 bases map to TRBD1. Germline assignment: CDR1 SGHRS and CDR2 YFSETQ. The CDR3 sequence is 17 residues long. V dropped 0 bases and J dropped 8; count of bases not matched to a gene: 10. CDR3 bases: TGCGCCAGCAGCTTGGAATCCGGGACAGGGGGTATCGATGAGCAGTTCTTC. It encodes CASSLESGTGGIDEQFF.

The chain carries TRBV6-4 and TRBJ2-3; 10 nucleotides line up with TRBD2. With V trimmed by 2 bases and J by 0 bases, 14 bases remained unmatched. The CDR3 has 20 amino acids. The germline V gene encodes CDR1 MRHNA and CDR2 SNTAGT. The CDR3, as DNA: TGTGCCAGCAGTGACGCGATTCTAGCGGGGGTTTCCTCTAGCACAGATACGCAGTATTTT. This translates into CASSDAILAGVSSSTDTQYF.

In its sample, this clone was seen a few times. J is TRBJ1-1 and V is TRBV27; TRBD1 might be the D (6 bases). This CDR3 spans 14 amino acids. Germline V lookup: CDR1 MNHEY, CDR2 SMNVEV (reference sequence). The V end was cut by 2 bases, the J end by 5 bases, with 12 bases between. The CDR3 region is CASSLGGGRTEAFF. The CDR3 DNA reads TGTGCCAGCAGTTTAGGGGGCGGGAGAACTGAAGCTTTCTTT.

The chain is built from TRBV14 and TRBJ1-4; 7 nucleotides match TRBD1. CDR1 and CDR2 from the germline V gene are SGHDN and FVKESK. With V trimmed by 8 bases and J by 7 bases, 7 bases remained unmatched. CDR3 length: 13 amino acids. The CDR3 spells CASQGGWGEKLFF. For the CDR3, the DNA is TGTGCCAGCCAAGGGGGCTGGGGTGAAAAACTGTTTTTT.

This chain connects TRBV9 to TRBJ2-1; 9 bases are a match to TRBD2. The CDR3 is made up of 18 amino acids. Germline V gene sequence: CDR1 SGDLS, CDR2 YYNGEE. Trimming removed 0 bases from V and 0 bases from J; junction bases left unmatched: 7. CDR3 amino acids: CASSVARELAGSYNEQFF. For the CDR3, the DNA is TGTGCCAGCAGCGTAGCTAGAGAACTAGCGGGCTCCTACAATGAGCAGTTCTTC.

This chain uses TRBV3-1 (or the pseudogene TRBV3-2) with TRBJ2-1; TRBD1 aligns across 9 bases. Germline V gene lookup returns CDR1 LGHDT and CDR2 YNNKEL (reference sequence). The CDR3 spans 18 residues. The J segment lost 0 bases and the V segment lost 4 bases, leaving 10 bases of the junction unmatched. The CDR3 DNA sequence: TGTGCCAGCAGCCCCCCGGGACAGGGCTTCATCTCCTACAATGAGCAGTTCTTC. The encoded protein is CASSPPGQGFISYNEQFF.

This chain uses TRBV10-3 with TRBJ2-3, with 10 bases identical to TRBD2. Germline assignment: CDR1 ENHRY and CDR2 SYGVKD. With 10 bases clipped from V and 2 bases from J, the junction kept 21 bases outside the gene matches. The CDR3 has 19 amino acids. The DNA of the CDR3 is TGTGCCAACAGAAGTCATGGTACCCCTAGCGGGGGTTACACAGATACGCAGTATTTT. It translates to CANRSHGTPSGGYTDTQYF.

This sequence joins TRBV18 and TRBJ1-5; D uncertain. CDR3 length equals 13 residues. The V gene lost 3 bases and the J gene lost 0 bases, with 3 bases spanning the gap. The germline gives CDR1 KGHSH, CDR2 LQKENI. The DNA of the CDR3 is TGTGCCAGCTCACCTATTAGCAATCAGCCCCAGCATTTT. Its protein is CASSPISNQPQHF. Combining the CDR3 with reference TRBV18 and TRBJ1-5 gives the whole variable domain NAGVMQNPRHLVRRRGQEARLRCSPMKGHSHVYWYRQLPEEGLKFMVYLQKENIIDESGMPKERFSAEFPKEGPSILRIQQVVRGDSAAYFCASSPISNQPQHFGDGTRLSIL.

The chain joins TRBV12-5 to TRBJ2-3; 12 positions agree with TRBD2. V trimming: 6 bases; J trimming: 0 bases; junction bases outside the gene matches: 4. The germline CDR1 and CDR2 sequences are LGHNT and FRNRAP. The CDR3 covers 16 residues. Here the CDR3 reads CASGGLAGSSTDTQYF. For the CDR3, the DNA is TGTGCTAGTGGGGGACTAGCGGGTTCTAGCACAGATACGCAGTATTTT.

This clone was picked up one time. V and J are TRBV9 and TRBJ2-3; TRBD2 agrees at 9 bases. V lost 3 bases and J lost 6; bases outside the gene matches: 11. Germline CDR1 SGDLS, CDR2 YYNGEE. The CDR3 sequence is 16 residues long. The CDR3 loop reads CASSAAPAGGLDTQYF. Written as DNA, the CDR3 is TGTGCCAGCAGCGCGGCCCCAGCGGGGGGTTTGGATACGCAGTATTTT.

CDR3 DNA sequence: TGTGCCAGTAGTATAATCAGGACAGGGAGCAATCAGCCCCAGCATTTT. Its translation is CASSIIRTGSNQPQHF. The chain recombines TRBV19 with TRBJ1-5; 8 nucleotides agree with TRBD1. Germline V gene lookup returns CDR1 LNHDA and CDR2 SQIVND (reference sequence). V was clipped by 2 bases and J by 1 base; unmatched bases: 4. The CDR3 extends over 16 amino acids.

The rearrangement uses TRBV21-1 and TRBJ1-1; the table's TRBD1 call for D was not verified on the DNA. TRBV21-1 is a documented pseudogene. The CDR3 extends over 15 amino acids. CDR3 region: CASSTLKRGNTEAFF. The CDR3 bases are TGTGCCAGCAGCACACTTAAAAGGGGTAATACTGAAGCTTTCTTT.

The chain employs TRBV14 and TRBJ2-1; unclear D gene. There are 15 residues in the CDR3. Germline V gives CDR1 SGHDN, CDR2 FVKESK. The V gene lost 4 bases and the J gene lost 8 bases, with 18 bases spanning the gap. CDR3 amino acids: CASSPAWAVRDEQFF. The DNA of the CDR3 is TGTGCCAGCAGCCCAGCCTGGGCTGTTCGCGATGAGCAGTTCTTC.

This sequence joins TRBV5-5 and TRBJ1-1; the D gene is possibly TRBD1 (5 bases). Germline values: CDR1 SGHKS, CDR2 YYEKEE (reference sequence). The CDR3 length is 15 residues. V was shortened by 4 bases and J by 0 bases, with 13 bases between the two germline ends. The CDR3 region has the DNA TGTGCCAGCAGCCCGAGACAGCCAATGAACACTGAAGCTTTCTTT. Its protein is CASSPRQPMNTEAFF.

In regard to this clone: Distinct nucleotide sequences in the sample also encode this CDR3. V is TRBV9 and J is TRBJ2-7; tentatively, D is TRBD1 (6 bases). The CDR3 runs 15 residues. Germline-derived CDR1 and CDR2 are SGDLS and YYNGEE. V was shortened by 0 bases and J by 1 base, with 11 bases between the two germline ends. This CDR3 is CASSVGGGLSYEQYF. The CDR3 DNA sequence: TGTGCCAGCAGCGTAGGAGGGGGTTTGTCCTACGAGCAGTACTTC.

V is TRBV5-4 and J is TRBJ1-2, with D possibly being TRBD1 (6 bases). The germline V gene encodes CDR1 SGHNT and CDR2 YYREEE (reference sequence). Deletions cut 0 bases from V and 3 bases from J, with 9 bases between. The CDR3 sequence is 14 residues long. The DNA for the CDR3 is TGTGCCAGCAGCTTGGGTCCAGGGGACTATGGCTACACCTTC. Protein product: CASSLGPGDYGYTF.